The rows below give T cell receptor beta chains drawn from one sample of a study of blood T cells in healthy people across ages. TCRdb re-derived calls from the 5' RACE reads in MiXCR, one entry per CDR3 protein. This repertoire shows about 620,000 distinct CDR3 sequences, roughly 21% found once; its top ten account for about 3.6%. Sequencing used blood. Every receptor here comes from a man in his sixties or seventies in good health. Each CDR3 is given with its conserved first and last residue. The D gene is left open where the match is weak. Some rows have no size entry. The others give once, few or many, or a class for an expanded clone.

j_gene	v_gene	abundance	d_gene	CDR3aa	CDR3nt
TRBJ2-1	TRBV20-1	-	TRBD2	CSARVREAGVNNEQFF	TGCAGTGCTAGAGTAAGGGAAGCGGGAGTGAACAATGAGCAGTTCTTC
TRBJ2-2	TRBV3-1	few	-	CASSQDPGTNTGELFF	TGTGCCAGCAGCCAAGATCCGGGGACGAACACCGGGGAGCTGTTTTTT
TRBJ1-4	TRBV7-9	-	-	CASSYRGTDYNEKLFF	TGTGCCAGCAGCTATCGGGGGACGGACTATAATGAAAAACTGTTTTTT
TRBJ2-1	TRBV20-1	-	-	CSVPAGGSSYNEQFF	TGCAGTGTTCCGGCAGGGGGGAGCTCCTACAATGAGCAGTTCTTC
TRBJ2-3	TRBV7-2	-	-	CASSLMLDTQYF	TGTGCCAGCAGCTTAATGTTAGATACGCAGTATTTT
TRBJ2-7	TRBV10-3	few	-	CAISEGQYEQYF	TGTGCCATCAGTGAGGGACAGTACGAGCAGTACTTC
TRBJ1-2	TRBV12-3/TRBV12-4	few	-	CATGAGNNYGYTF	TGTGCCACGGGGGCAGGAAATAACTATGGCTACACCTTC
TRBJ1-4	TRBV10-2	-	-	CASSSHFNEKLFF	TGCGCCAGCAGTTCGCACTTTAATGAAAAACTGTTTTTT
TRBJ1-6	TRBV3-1	-	-	CASSPNPGTVNSPLHF	TGTGCCAGCAGCCCAAATCCTGGGACGGTTAATTCACCCCTCCACTTT
TRBJ2-2	TRBV2	-	-	CASTRSSNTGELFF	TGTGCCAGCACACGATCTTCTAACACCGGGGAGCTGTTTTTT
TRBJ2-1	TRBV6-5	few	-	CASRQPEGNEQFF	TGTGCCAGCAGACAACCCGAGGGCAATGAGCAGTTCTTC
TRBJ2-1	TRBV20-1	-	TRBD2	CSAEVGTSRSYNEQFF	TGCAGTGCCGAAGTTGGGACTAGCCGGTCCTACAATGAGCAGTTCTTC
TRBJ1-1	TRBV6-1	-	TRBD1	CASSEAGTGNTEAFF	TGTGCCAGCAGTGAAGCGGGGACAGGGAACACTGAAGCTTTCTTT